This T cell receptor beta chain was recovered during a study of blood T cell repertoires in COVID-19. Background on the study: The origin of the acute and convalescent COVID-19 samples was the United States, Italy and Spain.

The CDR3 is 11 amino acids. V lost 6 bases and J lost 8, with 8 bases in between. Cohort assignment relied on participant-reported clinical history. Recovered participants had two consecutive negative NP/OP PCR tests, healthcare professional clearance, or symptom resolution. In the source study's methods: The assay estimated nucleated cells by amplifying reference gene primers. Produced via immunoSEQ multiplex PCR; TCRdb's table is partial and in-frame only. D and trimming were read from the DNA, whereas the V and J calls and clone size are those reported in that table. This table holds roughly 250,000 clones, more than 75% found once.

The receptor was derived from a woman in her fifties or sixties who had recovered from COVID-19. Sequenced: PBMCs or T cells enriched from blood (not recorded which). This chain connects TRBV12-3 or TRBV12-4 to TRBJ2-1; unclear D gene. The CDR3 DNA sequence: TGTGCCAGCAGCTTCGTCGATGAGCAGTTCTTC. This translates into CASSFVDEQFF.